Listed below are T cell receptor beta chains from one sample, sequenced in a study of cytomegalovirus exposure and HLA in healthy donors. Here immunoSEQ multiplex PCR was the method, and the copy in TCRdb shows in-frame clones only, minus some. The sample has about 200,000 clones; about 81% are singletons. Sequencing used PBMCs. These receptors originate from a woman between 25 and 40 years old in good health and CMV-seronegative. Each CDR3 is given with its conserved first and last residue. Some rows have no size entry. The others give once, few or many, or a class for an expanded clone.

j_gene | v_gene | abundance | CDR3aa
TRBJ1-2 | TRBV7-3 | - | CASSLTGGQNYGYTF
TRBJ2-3 | TRBV10-1 | - | CASSDRTSTDTQYF
TRBJ2-2 | TRBV2 | - | CASRPYPGASGREGELFF
TRBJ1-1 | TRBV6-5 | - | CASTPTPGMNTEAFF
TRBJ1-5 | TRBV27 | - | CASSWTGGTQPQHF
TRBJ1-1 | TRBV30 | - | CAWSGGQGKPFF
TRBJ2-7 | TRBV6-4 | - | CASRHRDSYEQYF
TRBJ1-1 | TRBV11-2 | once | CASSSNRGRTEAFF
TRBJ2-1 | TRBV5-1 | - | CASSLTSGSYSEQFF
TRBJ2-7 | TRBV5-5 | - | CASTNRTSGSYEQYF
TRBJ2-7 | TRBV19 | - | CASRGMETGGEQYF
TRBJ1-3 | TRBV19 | - | CASSRDRGLISGNTIYF
TRBJ2-5 | TRBV4-1 | - | CASSETGGGETQYF
TRBJ2-5 | TRBV7-2 | - | CASSPGTTKETQYF
TRBJ1-2 | TRBV2 | - | CASRPGQGVGGYTF
TRBJ2-7 | TRBV29-1 | - | CSAVKGSGTGASRQYF
TRBJ2-7 | TRBV2 | - | CASSRGRLEYEQYF
TRBJ2-4 | TRBV28 | - | CASSPLEAAKNIQYF
TRBJ2-7 | TRBV5-1 | - | CASSLTSGHHYEQYF
TRBJ1-5 | TRBV30 | - | CAWTLTGLNQPQHF
TRBJ1-6 | TRBV5-1 | - | CASSLASVVESPLHF
TRBJ1-1 | TRBV1 | - | CTKPHGTEAFF
TRBJ1-2 | TRBV25-1 | - | CASSELPGVGNYGYTF
TRBJ2-7 | TRBV29-1 | - | CSVEDSRLAGGGQYF
TRBJ1-2 | TRBV11-1 | - | CASSPRQGAFLGRGYTF
TRBJ1-6 | TRBV15 | - | CATSRIRGTVSPLHF
TRBJ1-1 | TRBV30 | - | CAWSGTASPNTEAFF
TRBJ2-5 | TRBV7-6 | - | CASSLAGGGWETQYF
TRBJ1-4 | TRBV5-4 | once | CASSLDGQGELGKLFF
TRBJ1-4 | TRBV7-2 | - | CASSLAAGSLNEKLFF
TRBJ1-2 | TRBV5-4 | - | CASSPGQGASGNGYTF
TRBJ2-3 | TRBV6-1 | - | CASSEAGTSTDTQYF
TRBJ1-1 | TRBV5-4 | - | CASSLQGTEAFF
TRBJ1-2 | TRBV6-6 | - | CASSTDRARGYTF
TRBJ2-1 | TRBV4-2 | few | CASSREDFSSYNEQFF
TRBJ1-4 | TRBV7-9 | - | CASSTPRTGHEKLFF
TRBJ2-7 | TRBV4-1 | - | CASSQQLPVGTFFYEQYF
TRBJ2-3 | TRBV30 | - | CAWSGPEGTSTDTQYF
TRBJ2-1 | TRBV7-2 | - | CASSIRHYNEQFF
TRBJ1-1 | TRBV5-5 | - | CASSFMAPNTEAFF
TRBJ2-7 | TRBV7-6 | - | CATVAYEQYF
TRBJ1-1 | TRBV9 | - | CASSFGQGSENTEAFF
TRBJ2-2 | TRBV7-9 | - | CASSLSLTTGELFF
TRBJ2-3 | TRBV5-1 | - | CASSPWGGSTDTQYF
TRBJ1-2 | TRBV18 | - | CASSPVQGSNYGYTF
TRBJ1-5 | TRBV19 | - | CATTDGIKISNQPQHF